The rows below give T cell receptor beta chains drawn from one sample of a study of shared clonotypes between healthy human individuals. Measured with immunoSEQ multiplex PCR; TCRdb has only the in-frame clones, and not every one. Of approximately 2.4 million clones in the sample, 90% to 97% were seen once. Sequenced sample: naive CD4+ T cells sorted from blood. These receptors all come from a man aged 18 to 29 in good health. CDR3s include the opening cysteine and the closing phenylalanine or tryptophan. The D gene is left open where the match is weak. Size is omitted from some rows. Given values are once, few, many or a class for expanded clones.

d_gene | abundance | j_gene | v_gene | CDR3nt | CDR3aa
TRBD2 | - | TRBJ2-7 | TRBV27 | TGTGCCAGCAGTTCCGGACTAGCGGGAGCCCTGAGTTCCTACGAGCAGTACTTC | CASSSGLAGALSSYEQYF
- | - | TRBJ1-1 | TRBV2 | TGTGCCAGCAGTGAGGTCCAGCCGAACACTGAAGCTTTCTTT | CASSEVQPNTEAFF
- | - | TRBJ2-2 | TRBV28 | TGTGCCAGCAGTTTTTCTGGGAACACCGGGGAGCTGTTTTTT | CASSFSGNTGELFF
TRBD2 | - | TRBJ2-2 | TRBV6-5 | TGTGCCAGCAGTTACTCGAAGACTAGCGGCACCGGGGAGCTGTTTTTT | CASSYSKTSGTGELFF
- | - | TRBJ1-4 | TRBV19 | TGTGCCAGTAGGAAGACAGAAATCGGCGAAAAACTGTTTTTT | CASRKTEIGEKLFF
- | - | TRBJ2-2 | TRBV29-1 | TGCAGCGTTGAGCGACACCTGAACACCGGGGAGCTGTTTTTT | CSVERHLNTGELFF
- | - | TRBJ1-2 | TRBV6-6 | TGTGCCAGCAGTTACCGGACCGAGTATGGCTACACCTTC | CASSYRTEYGYTF
TRBD1 | - | TRBJ2-7 | TRBV11-2 | TGTGCCAGCAGCCCCAGACAGGGCTACGAGCAGTACTTC | CASSPRQGYEQYF
TRBD1 | - | TRBJ1-2 | TRBV19 | TGTGCCAGTAGTAGTCCCGGGACAGGGAACTATGGCTACACCTTC | CASSSPGTGNYGYTF
TRBD2 | - | TRBJ2-7 | TRBV7-9 | TGTGCCAGCAGCTTCGGGGGGGCACCTGGCGAGCAGTACTTC | CASSFGGAPGEQYF
- | - | TRBJ2-7 | TRBV4-3 | TGCGCCAGCAGCCAGGAGAGCCTAGCTCCCTACGAGCAGTACTTC | CASSQESLAPYEQYF
- | - | TRBJ1-3 | TRBV28 | TGTGCCAGCCGGACGGCCTACTCTGGAAACACCATATATTTT | CASRTAYSGNTIYF
- | - | TRBJ2-5 | TRBV6-5 | TGTGCCAGCAGTTATGGTTTCGGGGAAGGGGAGACCCAGTACTTC | CASSYGFGEGETQYF
- | - | TRBJ1-4 | TRBV4-1 | TGCGCCAGCAGCCAAGGTGGCAGGGCAACTAATGAAAAACTGTTTTTT | CASSQGGRATNEKLFF
- | once | TRBJ2-5 | TRBV2 | TGTGCCAGCAGTGATAACAGCCAAGAGACCCAGTACTTC | CASSDNSQETQYF
TRBD2 | - | TRBJ2-1 | TRBV7-6 | TGTGCCAGCAGCTTAAGGTCCCCGGGGGGCTACAATGAGCAGTTCTTC | CASSLRSPGGYNEQFF
- | once | TRBJ2-1 | TRBV25-1 | TGTGCCAGCAGTGAATATTTGAGCTCCTACAATGAGCAGTTCTTC | CASSEYLSSYNEQFF
- | - | TRBJ1-1 | TRBV6-6 | TGTGCCAGCAGTCCCGAGACAGCGATGAACACTGAAGCTTTCTTT | CASSPETAMNTEAFF
TRBD1 | - | TRBJ2-7 | TRBV7-9 | TGTGCCAGCAGCTTGACAGGGGGCGCAAGGTACTTC | CASSLTGGARYF
- | - | TRBJ2-3 | TRBV11-3 | TGTGCCAGCAGCCGACAGGGCGGGGGCACAGATACGCAGTATTTT | CASSRQGGGTDTQYF
- | - | TRBJ1-6 | TRBV7-2 | TGTGCCAGCAGCCCGAAAAATAGTTTCGGGGCCTCGGTGATATCACCCCTCCACTTT | CASSPKNSFGASVISPLHF
- | - | TRBJ2-5 | TRBV25-1 | TGTGCCAGCAGGGACAGTCCAAAAGAGACCCAGTACTTC | CASRDSPKETQYF
TRBD2 | once | TRBJ2-3 | TRBV6-6 | TGTGCCAGCAGTATCCGGACTAGCGAAGATACGCAGTATTTT | CASSIRTSEDTQYF
- | - | TRBJ1-2 | TRBV6-6 | TGTGCCAGCCACGGGGAAAACTATGGCTACACCTTC | CASHGENYGYTF
TRBD1 | - | TRBJ2-7 | TRBV5-4 | TGTGCCAGCAGCCCGGAGGGACAGGGGACTCGGGAGCAGTACTTC | CASSPEGQGTREQYF
- | - | TRBJ2-6 | TRBV4-1 | TGCGCCAGCAGCCATTCTTTAATAACCGGGACACCATACTCTGGGGCCAACGTCCTGACTTTC | CASSHSLITGTPYSGANVLTF
- | - | TRBJ1-2 | TRBV15 | TGTGCCACCAGCAGACCGGACAGCTATGGCTACACCTTC | CATSRPDSYGYTF
- | - | TRBJ1-4 | TRBV27 | TGTGCCAGCAGTTTAGGGGGGAGACGCTATGAAAAACTGTTTTTT | CASSLGGRRYEKLFF
- | - | TRBJ2-7 | TRBV2 | TGTGCCAGCAGTGTAGGAGCGGCCTACGAGCAGTACTTC | CASSVGAAYEQYF
TRBD2 | - | TRBJ2-7 | TRBV7-2 | TGTGCCAGCAGCTCTAATCGTGGCGCGACTAGCGGGAGGGCCTACGAGCAGTACTTC | CASSSNRGATSGRAYEQYF
- | - | TRBJ2-1 | TRBV5-1 | TGCGCCAGCAATCAGGGGACGTCAGGCGGTGAGCAGTTCTTC | CASNQGTSGGEQFF
- | - | TRBJ2-2 | TRBV5-1 | TGCGCCAGCCGACAAGACACCGGGGAGCTGTTTTTT | CASRQDTGELFF
- | - | TRBJ2-7 | TRBV30 | TGTGCCGGCGGACAGATAGAGCAGTACTTC | CAGGQIEQYF
- | - | TRBJ1-2 | TRBV7-9 | TGTGCCAGCAGCTTAGCGCCAAACCAGGGGTATGGCTACACCTTC | CASSLAPNQGYGYTF
- | - | TRBJ1-1 | TRBV5-4 | TGTGCCAGCAGCTTCCGGGGGGGGCCTGAAGCTTTCTTT | CASSFRGGPEAFF
- | - | TRBJ2-2 | TRBV28 | TGTGCCAGCAGCCGACATGACCACCCCGGGGAGCTGTTTTTT | CASSRHDHPGELFF
- | - | TRBJ2-2 | TRBV7-8 | TGTGCCAGCAGCCCACACACCGGGGAGCTGTTTTTT | CASSPHTGELFF
- | - | TRBJ2-5 | TRBV29-1 | TGCAGCGTGAGGTTGGGGGGCCAAGAGACCCAGTACTTC | CSVRLGGQETQYF
- | - | TRBJ2-3 | TRBV2 | TGTGCCAGCAGTGACAGGTTCACAGATACGCAGTATTTT | CASSDRFTDTQYF
TRBD1 | - | TRBJ2-2 | TRBV29-1 | TGCAGCGTCCGGACAGGTGGGAGCACCGGGGAGCTGTTTTTT | CSVRTGGSTGELFF
- | - | TRBJ2-7 | TRBV6-5 | TGTGCCAGCAGTCTCGGTAGTTCCTACGAGCAGTACTTC | CASSLGSSYEQYF